This T cell receptor (beta chain) was obtained from a study of human T cells and chemical hapten exposure. Time point indicated: patch test 2, 6 weeks after DPC sensitization. Treatment in this sample: therapeutic diphenylcyclopropenone sensitization with weekly scalp DPC. Germline V gene sequence: CDR1 SEHNR, CDR2 FQNEAQ (reference sequence). This CDR3 contains 14 residues. The ends were cut back, 3 bases at V and 4 bases at J, with 13 bases in the middle. MiXCR was run by TCRdb on the RACE reads, yielding one entry per CDR3 protein. This table holds just over 350,000 distinct CDR3 sequences, over 6% found once.

This chain connects TRBV7-9 to TRBJ2-7, with D perhaps TRBD1 (6 bases). Material: whole blood, obtained in connection with sensitization to the hapten diphenylcyclopropenone (DPC). This TCR came from a woman between 18 and 29 years old with alopecia areata. Some clones in this sample may be carry-over from other donors' samples. The CDR3 here is CASSFRTDTYEQYF. The CDR3 bases are TGTGCCAGCAGCTTCCGGACAGACACTTACGAGCAGTACTTC. Full variable domain (remainder filled in from reference TRBV7-9 and TRBJ2-7): DTGVSQNPRHKITKRGQNVTFRCDPISEHNRLYWYRQTLGQGPEFLTYFQNEAQLEKSRLLSDRFSAERPKGSFSTLEIQRTEQGDSAMYLCASSFRTDTYEQYFGPGTRLTVT.